The 2 T cell receptor beta chains reported below all come from one sample, sequenced in a study of graft-versus-host responses after intestinal transplantation. The method was immunoSEQ multiplex PCR; TCRdb's version includes in-frame clones alone and lacks a portion of them. The top ten clones hold about 1.7% of a sample with 62,000 or so clones, 90% to 95% of them seen once. These receptors lack a known antigen. The input for sequencing was unstimulated CD8+ T cells sorted from spleen or lymph node cells, taken before transplant. The source is a human donor who was the organ donor for an intestinal transplant.

The rearrangement joins TRBV4-2 to TRBJ2-7; 9 nucleotides match TRBD2. V shed 0 bases, J shed 1 base, and the junction held 4 bases outside the gene matches. Germline CDR1 reads LGHNA; CDR2 reads YNFKEQ. CDR3 length equals 16 residues. Here the CDR3 DNA reads TGTGCCAGCAGCCAAGATAGCGGGAGCCCGTCCTACGAGCAGTACTTC. It encodes CASSQDSGSPSYEQYF.

The chain recombines TRBV4-1 with TRBJ2-1; D remains unclear. The CDR3 is 16 residues long. The V end lost 0 bases, the J end lost 3 bases, and 12 bases lay between the germline ends. Germline assignment: CDR1 MGHRA and CDR2 YSYEKL. The CDR3 loop reads CASSQEKFASYNEQFF. The CDR3 DNA reads as TGCGCCAGCAGCCAAGAGAAATTCGCCAGCTACAATGAGCAGTTCTTC.